One sample yielded the 4 T cell receptor beta chains listed below, sequenced in a study of T cell responses to AZD1222 COVID-19 vaccine. Sequencing was performed with immunoSEQ multiplex PCR; in TCRdb, only in-frame clones are kept and a portion is missing. The sample contains about 130,000 clones, 70% to 90% of which appear only once. The sample in question was peripheral blood, obtained on day 0 of AZD1222 vaccination. The source of these receptors is an adult in good health.

As regards this clone: The junction does not match germline at one end; this may be a read error. The same CDR3 also results from other DNA sequences found in this sample. This chain connects TRBV12-3 or TRBV12-4 to TRBJ1-5; no definite D call. This CDR3 spans 11 amino acids. DNA of the CDR3: TGTGCCAGCAGCTTAGGGCAGCCCCAGCATTTT. Amino acids: CASSLGQPQHF.

This chain connects TRBV28 to TRBJ1-6; TRBD1 is a possible D gene (6 bases). V lost 9 bases and J 5 bases, leaving 11 bases between the germline ends. The CDR3 contains 13 residues. Germline values: CDR1 MDHEN, CDR2 SYDVKM. The CDR3 DNA reads TGTGCCAGTACAGGGCCAAATAATTCACCCCTCCACTTT. It is translated as CASTGPNNSPLHF.

This chain joins TRBV28 and TRBJ2-7; TRBD2 is a possible D gene (5 bases). The CDR3 runs 19 residues. Per germline, CDR1 MDHEN and CDR2 SYDVKM. With 3 bases removed from V and 1 base from J, the gap between germline ends came to 25 bases. The CDR3 DNA is TGTGCCAGCAGTTTCCCACCTCTGGGCGGGCAGCTCTTATCCTACGAGCAGTACTTC. It codes for CASSFPPLGGQLLSYEQYF.

The V call is TRBV7-8, the J call TRBJ2-7; the match to TRBD2 covers 7 bases. Germline assignment: CDR1 SGHVS and CDR2 FQNEAQ. V was clipped by 5 bases and J by 2 bases; unmatched bases: 6. The CDR3 runs to 14 residues. CDR3 loop: CASSPPAGAYEQYF. In DNA, the CDR3 is TGTGCCAGCAGCCCCCCGGCGGGAGCCTACGAGCAGTACTTC.